A selection of T cell receptor beta chains follows, all from one sample in a study of technical replicates of blood from a handful of donors. The method was immunoSEQ multiplex PCR; TCRdb's version includes in-frame clones alone and lacks a portion of them. The sample lists approximately 79,000 clones; about 97% were seen once. What was sequenced was T cells isolated from PBMCs. The source of these receptors is a human donor in good health. CDR3s include the opening cysteine and the closing phenylalanine or tryptophan. D genes are given only for firm matches. Some rows have no size entry. The others give once, few or many, or a class for an expanded clone.

clone size: NA
V gene: TRBV5-4
J gene: TRBJ1-2
D gene: NA
CDR3 protein: CASSLVEGSYTF
CDR3 DNA: TGTGCCAGCAGCTTGGTTGAGGGAAGCTACACCTTC

clone size: NA
V gene: TRBV27
J gene: TRBJ2-2
D gene: NA
CDR3 protein: CASRPTAVTGELFF
CDR3 DNA: TGTGCCAGCAGGCCAACCGCGGTCACCGGGGAGCTGTTTTTT

clone size: NA
V gene: TRBV4-3
J gene: TRBJ2-5
D gene: NA
CDR3 protein: CASSPRSGDRETQYF
CDR3 DNA: TGCGCCAGCAGCCCGCGATCAGGGGATAGGGAGACCCAGTACTTC

clone size: few
V gene: TRBV7-3
J gene: TRBJ2-2
D gene: NA
CDR3 protein: CASSFTGSGELFF
CDR3 DNA: TGTGCCAGCAGCTTTACAGGGTCCGGGGAGCTGTTTTTT

clone size: NA
V gene: TRBV27
J gene: TRBJ2-7
D gene: TRBD1
CDR3 protein: CASSFGTGIYEQYF
CDR3 DNA: TGTGCCAGCAGTTTTGGGACAGGGATCTACGAGCAGTACTTC

clone size: NA
V gene: TRBV18
J gene: TRBJ2-7
D gene: NA
CDR3 protein: CASSPNRITYEQYF
CDR3 DNA: TGTGCCAGCTCACCAAACAGGATCACCTACGAGCAGTACTTC

clone size: NA
V gene: TRBV21-1
J gene: TRBJ2-7
D gene: NA
CDR3 protein: CASSKAHRASGRPIRFYEQYF
CDR3 DNA: TGTGCCAGCAGCAAAGCGCATAGAGCTAGCGGGAGGCCTATCCGGTTCTACGAGCAGTACTTC

clone size: NA
V gene: TRBV5-1
J gene: TRBJ2-7
D gene: TRBD2
CDR3 protein: CASSLEAGGPYEQYF
CDR3 DNA: TGCGCCAGCAGCTTGGAGGCGGGAGGGCCCTACGAGCAGTACTTC

clone size: NA
V gene: TRBV7-9
J gene: TRBJ2-2
D gene: TRBD2
CDR3 protein: CASLWGGPNTGELFF
CDR3 DNA: TGTGCCAGCCTGTGGGGGGGACCGAACACCGGGGAGCTGTTTTTT

clone size: NA
V gene: TRBV7-3
J gene: TRBJ2-1
D gene: NA
CDR3 protein: CASSPGGTRSNEQFF
CDR3 DNA: TGTGCCAGCAGCCCAGGGGGGACTAGGTCCAATGAGCAGTTCTTC

clone size: NA
V gene: TRBV11-2
J gene: TRBJ2-5
D gene: NA
CDR3 protein: CASSLDRVETQYF
CDR3 DNA: TGTGCCAGCAGCTTAGACAGGGTAGAGACCCAGTACTTC

clone size: once
V gene: TRBV7-7
J gene: TRBJ2-7
D gene: TRBD1
CDR3 protein: CASSPGTGAYEQYF
CDR3 DNA: TGTGCTAGCAGCCCTGGGACAGGTGCCTACGAGCAGTACTTC

clone size: NA
V gene: TRBV29-1
J gene: TRBJ1-1
D gene: TRBD1
CDR3 protein: CSVEGPDRPNTEAFF
CDR3 DNA: TGCAGCGTTGAAGGACCGGACAGGCCGAACACTGAAGCTTTCTTT

clone size: NA
V gene: TRBV7-9
J gene: TRBJ2-6
D gene: NA
CDR3 protein: CASSPKLSGANVLTF
CDR3 DNA: TGTGCCAGCAGCCCGAAGCTCTCTGGGGCCAACGTCCTGACTTTC

clone size: NA
V gene: TRBV4-1
J gene: TRBJ2-7
D gene: TRBD2
CDR3 protein: CASSHTGTRSSYEQYF
CDR3 DNA: TGCGCCAGCAGCCACACGGGGACTAGGAGCTCCTACGAGCAGTACTTC

clone size: NA
V gene: TRBV30
J gene: TRBJ1-4
D gene: TRBD1
CDR3 protein: CAWSAGTGGREKLFF
CDR3 DNA: TGTGCCTGGAGTGCAGGGACAGGAGGGAGGGAAAAACTGTTTTTT

clone size: NA
V gene: TRBV7-9
J gene: TRBJ1-1
D gene: NA
CDR3 protein: CASRRSVPGAHTEAFF
CDR3 DNA: TGTGCCAGCAGGAGAAGTGTACCAGGGGCCCACACTGAAGCTTTCTTT

clone size: NA
V gene: TRBV27
J gene: TRBJ2-1
D gene: NA
CDR3 protein: CASRLGSSYNEQFF
CDR3 DNA: TGTGCCAGCAGATTGGGCAGCTCCTACAATGAGCAGTTCTTC

clone size: NA
V gene: TRBV10-3
J gene: TRBJ1-2
D gene: NA
CDR3 protein: CAISEDRSYGYTF
CDR3 DNA: TGTGCCATCAGTGAAGACAGATCCTATGGCTACACCTTC

clone size: NA
V gene: TRBV4-1
J gene: TRBJ2-2
D gene: NA
CDR3 protein: CASSQDSRHFWNTGELFF
CDR3 DNA: TGCGCCAGCAGCCAAGATTCGAGACACTTCTGGAACACCGGGGAGCTGTTTTTT

clone size: NA
V gene: TRBV5-1
J gene: TRBJ2-1
D gene: NA
CDR3 protein: CASSWVGSGYTYNEQFF
CDR3 DNA: TGCGCCAGCAGCTGGGTGGGAAGCGGCTATACCTACAATGAGCAGTTCTTC

clone size: NA
V gene: TRBV29-1
J gene: TRBJ1-2
D gene: NA
CDR3 protein: CSVGGGSNYGYTF
CDR3 DNA: TGCAGCGTTGGAGGGGGAAGTAACTATGGCTACACCTTC

clone size: NA
V gene: TRBV13
J gene: TRBJ2-7
D gene: NA
CDR3 protein: CASSHRVYEQYF
CDR3 DNA: TGTGCCAGCAGCCATCGGGTGTACGAGCAGTACTTC

clone size: NA
V gene: TRBV11-3
J gene: TRBJ2-7
D gene: TRBD2
CDR3 protein: CASSFTSGSGEQYF
CDR3 DNA: TGTGCCAGCAGCTTTACTAGCGGGAGCGGCGAGCAGTACTTC

clone size: NA
V gene: TRBV11-3
J gene: TRBJ2-1
D gene: TRBD2
CDR3 protein: CASSLGLAGVNEQFF
CDR3 DNA: TGTGCCAGCAGCTTGGGACTAGCGGGAGTAAATGAGCAGTTCTTC

clone size: NA
V gene: TRBV29-1
J gene: TRBJ2-7
D gene: NA
CDR3 protein: CSVYDGEYYEQYF
CDR3 DNA: TGCAGCGTTTACGACGGGGAATACTACGAGCAGTACTTC